Only one count was recorded for the clone carrying this T cell receptor (beta chain). What it binds is not known. The data derive from a study of cytomegalovirus exposure and HLA in healthy donors. Study background: Earlier findings included 100 million to 130 million unique TCR beta sequences obtained from 150 million to 200 million T cells.

The germline CDR1 and CDR2 sequences are PRHDT and FYEKMQ (reference sequence). V was cut by 0 bases and J by 1 base, with 9 bases left in between. CDR3 length equals 15 residues. Study conclusions and caveats: The classifier was said to identify cytomegalovirus status with high specificity and sensitivity. Trimming of TCR beta V- and J-genes showed a link, identified in a later analysis, to a missense DCLRE1C variant. Donors belonging to an Asian-associated ancestry cluster reportedly showed fewer N-insertions in productive TCRs than the roughly 670-donor mean, according to what a later analysis found.

Primers: 60 Vbeta forward and 13 Jbeta reverse. This table comes from immunoSEQ multiplex PCR, and its TCRdb copy is limited to in-frame clones, with some not included. Found here are approximately 50,000 clones, 83% of them singletons; the top ten hold more than 3.5%. This chain uses TRBV13 with TRBJ1-1; D gene unclear. This TCR derives from a man between 25 and 39 years old in good health and CMV-seronegative. The sample taken for sequencing was PBMCs. CDR3: CASSLGPRGNTEAFF. CDR3 DNA: TGTGCCAGCAGCTTAGGCCCCCGGGGGAACACTGAAGCTTTCTTT.